This T cell receptor (beta chain) was sequenced for a study of patients and donors after allogeneic stem cell transplantation. A single record per CDR3 protein comes from TCRdb applying MiXCR to the RT-PCR reads. The table has over 150,000 distinct CDR3 sequences, 30% seen once. This CDR3 has 15 amino acids. The V gene's germline CDR1 is SGHRS and CDR2 YFSETQ. The V and J ends lost 0 bases and 7 bases respectively, with 15 bases between them. Sequencing was done on a sample of blood, either unsorted or a sorted T cell fraction (not recorded which). The rearrangement uses TRBV5-1 and TRBJ2-3; possible D gene TRBD2, 5 bases. This receptor was obtained from a human donor who was either an allogeneic HSCT recipient or a stem cell or donor lymphocyte infusion donor (not recorded which). It is not recorded whose cells these are; they may come from a transplant donor. This CDR3 reads CASSLAKEAGHTQYF. In DNA, the CDR3 is TGCGCCAGCAGCTTGGCCAAGGAGGCTGGCCATACGCAGTATTTT.